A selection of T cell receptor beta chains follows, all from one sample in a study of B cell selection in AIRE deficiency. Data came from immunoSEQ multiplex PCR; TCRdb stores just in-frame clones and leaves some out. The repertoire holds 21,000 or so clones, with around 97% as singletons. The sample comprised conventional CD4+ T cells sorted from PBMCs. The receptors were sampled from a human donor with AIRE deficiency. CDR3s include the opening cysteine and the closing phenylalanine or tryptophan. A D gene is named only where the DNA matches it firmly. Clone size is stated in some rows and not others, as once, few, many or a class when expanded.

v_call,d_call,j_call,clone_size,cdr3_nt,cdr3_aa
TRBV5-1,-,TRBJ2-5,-,TGCGCCAGCAGCTTACAGGGAAATACGGAAGAGACCCAGTACTTC,CASSLQGNTEETQYF
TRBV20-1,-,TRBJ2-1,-,TGCAGTGCAGGGACGTACAATGAGCAGTTCTTC,CSAGTYNEQFF
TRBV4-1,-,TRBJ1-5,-,TGCGCCAGCAGCCAAGGCTCTCAGGAATACAATCAGCCCCAGCATTTT,CASSQGSQEYNQPQHF
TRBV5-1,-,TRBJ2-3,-,TGCGCCAGCAGCTTGGCCACTTTTAACCCAGATACGCAGTATTTT,CASSLATFNPDTQYF
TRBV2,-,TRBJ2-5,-,TGTGCCAGCAGTGAGGGAGTCCAAGAGACCCAGTACTTC,CASSEGVQETQYF
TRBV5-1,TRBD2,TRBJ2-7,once,TGCGCCAGCAGCTTAGGGACTAGCGGGCAATTCGAACTGCAGTACTTC,CASSLGTSGQFELQYF
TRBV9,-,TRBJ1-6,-,TGTGCCAGCAGCGTACAGTCGAATTCACCCCTCCACTTT,CASSVQSNSPLHF
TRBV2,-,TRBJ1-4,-,TGTGCCAGCGGTTGGCACGATGAAAAACTGTTTTTT,CASGWHDEKLFF
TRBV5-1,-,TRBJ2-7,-,TGCGCCAGCAGCTTGGGGCCCCCATACGAGCAGTACTTC,CASSLGPPYEQYF
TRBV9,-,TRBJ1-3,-,TGTGCCAGCAGCGCGGAGGTCGGCACCATATATTTT,CASSAEVGTIYF
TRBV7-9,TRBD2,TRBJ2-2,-,TGTGCCAGCAGCCCACGTGGAGCGGGAGGGTACACCGGGGAGCTGTTTTTT,CASSPRGAGGYTGELFF
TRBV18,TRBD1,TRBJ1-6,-,TGTGCCAGCTCGAAGGAGGGGGCGCATCCCGAGATCACCCTCCACTTT,CASSKEGAHPEITLHF
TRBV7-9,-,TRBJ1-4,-,TGTGCCAGCAGCCGCGGGGGGGGGAAACAGCCCACCCCTAATGAAAAACTGTTTTTT,CASSRGGGKQPTPNEKLFF
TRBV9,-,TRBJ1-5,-,TGTGCCAGCAGCGCAGACTTGGCTCAGCCCCAGCATTTT,CASSADLAQPQHF
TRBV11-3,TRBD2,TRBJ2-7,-,TGTGCCAGCAGCTTCGGGTTTGGGGGAGGGCCCAAGCAGTACTTC,CASSFGFGGGPKQYF
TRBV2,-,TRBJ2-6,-,TGTGCCAGCAGTGCTCAGACTGGGGCCAACGTCCTGACTTTC,CASSAQTGANVLTF
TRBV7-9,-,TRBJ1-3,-,TGTGCCAGCGCTAAGGCGGGTTTTGGAAACACCATATATTTT,CASAKAGFGNTIYF
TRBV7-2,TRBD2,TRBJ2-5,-,TGTGCCAGCAGCTTAGTGCGGGGGTTGGAGACCCAGTACTTC,CASSLVRGLETQYF
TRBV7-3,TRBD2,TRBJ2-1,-,TGTGCCAGCAGCTCCCTATTGTGGCGGGAGGGCCGGAATGAGCAGTTCTTC,CASSSLLWREGRNEQFF
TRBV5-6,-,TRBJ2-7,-,TGTGCCAGCAGCTTGGTGGACAGCTACGAGCAGTACTTC,CASSLVDSYEQYF
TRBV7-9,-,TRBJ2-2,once,TGTGCCAGCAGCCCAAGGGGGGAGACCGGGGAGCTGTTTTTT,CASSPRGETGELFF
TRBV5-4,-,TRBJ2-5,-,TGTGCCAGCAGCTCCTGGACAGCCCAGGAGACCCAGTACTTC,CASSSWTAQETQYF
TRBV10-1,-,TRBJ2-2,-,TGCGCCAGGCTTCGGGCCCGGAACACCGGGGAGCTGTTTTTT,CARLRARNTGELFF
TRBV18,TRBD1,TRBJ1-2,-,TGTGCCAGCTCACCACGGCCCGGGACAGGGGCGGTTGGCTGCACCTTC,CASSPRPGTGAVGCTF
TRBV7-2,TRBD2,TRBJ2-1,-,TGTGCCAGCAGCTTTCAGGGACTAGCGGGGGAGAATGAGCAGTTCTTC,CASSFQGLAGENEQFF
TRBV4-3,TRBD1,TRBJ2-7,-,TGCGCCAGCAGCCAAGATTATGGCAGGGGGATGGACGAGCAGTACTTC,CASSQDYGRGMDEQYF
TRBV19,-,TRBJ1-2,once,TGTGCCAGTAGCTTCAGTGGCAACTATGGCTACACCTTC,CASSFSGNYGYTF
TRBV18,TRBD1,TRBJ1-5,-,TGTGCCAGCTCACTAGACAGGGTTGATCAGCCCCAGCATTTT,CASSLDRVDQPQHF
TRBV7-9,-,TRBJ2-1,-,TGTGCCAGCAGCTTTGGGGGCCCAGGGGCTCGCAGGAATGAGCAGTTCTTC,CASSFGGPGARRNEQFF
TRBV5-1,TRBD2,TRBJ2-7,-,TGCGCCAGCAGCCGGGGGACTAGCGGACCCTACGAGCAGTACTTC,CASSRGTSGPYEQYF
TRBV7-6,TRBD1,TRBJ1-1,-,TGTGCCAGCAGCTTTGGACAGGGCACTGAAGCTTTCTTT,CASSFGQGTEAFF
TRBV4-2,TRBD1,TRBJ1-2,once,TGTGCCAGCAGCCCGATCGGACAGGGGAGGGCTAACTATGGCTACACCTTC,CASSPIGQGRANYGYTF
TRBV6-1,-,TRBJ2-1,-,TGTGCCAGCAGTGAAGCGAGCCTCTCCTACAATGAGCAGTTCTTC,CASSEASLSYNEQFF
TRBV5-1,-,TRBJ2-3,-,TGCGCCAGCAGCTTGGGGGGGTCTAGCACAGATACGCAGTATTTT,CASSLGGSSTDTQYF
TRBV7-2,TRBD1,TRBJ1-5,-,TGTGCCAGCAGCCAACAGGGGGCAAACAATCAGCCCCAGCATTTT,CASSQQGANNQPQHF
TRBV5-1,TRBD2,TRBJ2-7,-,TGCGCCAGCAGCATACGACTAGCGGGAGAGGAGGCCTACGAGCAGTACTTC,CASSIRLAGEEAYEQYF
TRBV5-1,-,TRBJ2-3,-,TGCGCCAGCAGCGTGTACTCAGCGGGCCCTTCCACAGATACGCAGTATTTT,CASSVYSAGPSTDTQYF